Shown below are 5 T cell receptor beta chains from a single sample sequenced in a study of OX40 agonist ivuxolimab in advanced cancers. Profiling relied on immunoSEQ multiplex PCR, and the TCRdb table lists in-frame clones only, not all of them. The sample contains roughly 97,000 clones, roughly 89% of which appear only once. The sample consisted of CD4+ or CD8+ T cells sorted from blood, taken in a trial of the OX40 agonist ivuxolimab. Receptors were obtained from an adult with an advanced solid tumor such as melanoma, head and neck, liver or kidney cancer.

The rearrangement joins TRBV21-1 to TRBJ1-1; the tabulated D call, TRBD1, remains unverified against the DNA. TRBV21-1 is termed a pseudogene. The CDR3 totals 18 residues. Written as DNA, the CDR3 is TGTGCCAGCAGCAAAGTGCTACCAGGGGGCCCGAAGGGGACTGAAGCTTTCTTT. Translation: CASSKVLPGGPKGTEAFF.

Concerning this clone itself: The identical CDR3 is also encoded by other nucleotide sequences in the sample. V and J are TRBV7-2 and TRBJ2-3; D gene unclear. Germline CDR1 and CDR2: SGHTA and FQGNSA. This CDR3 contains 14 residues. V was pared by 1 base and J by 2 bases, with 7 bases between. CDR3 nucleotides: TGTGCCAGCAGCTTAGAACAAATCACAGATACGCAGTATTTT. It translates to CASSLEQITDTQYF.

The chain employs TRBV7-9 and TRBJ2-3; the match to TRBD1 covers 9 bases. CDR3 length equals 14 residues. CDR1 is SEHNR, CDR2 FQNEAQ, per germline (reference sequence). The V and J ends lost 8 bases and 4 bases, in that order; junction bases with no gene match: 7. The CDR3 sequence is CASAFGTGSDTQYF. The CDR3 coding sequence is TGTGCCAGCGCCTTCGGGACAGGGTCAGATACGCAGTATTTT.

CDR3 in DNA: TGTGCCAGCATGGACGTGGACACCATATATTTT. Its translation: CASMDVDTIYF. V usage is TRBV6-5 and J usage is TRBJ1-3; D gene ambiguous. With 7 bases removed from V and 8 bases from J, the gap between germline ends came to 9 bases. This CDR3 contains 11 residues. Germline loops: CDR1 MNHEY, CDR2 SVGAGI.

The chain links TRBV28 to TRBJ1-1, with D perhaps matching TRBD1 (6 bases). With 8 bases removed from V and 0 bases from J, the gap between germline ends came to 13 bases. The CDR3 runs 14 residues. The germline gives CDR1 MDHEN, CDR2 SYDVKM. The chain's CDR3 is CASLYGGLNTEAFF. The CDR3 DNA reads as TGTGCCAGCTTGTATGGGGGCTTGAACACTGAAGCTTTCTTT.